This entry lists 6 T cell receptor beta chains sequenced from one sample in a study of blood T cell repertoires in COVID-19. Profiled with immunoSEQ multiplex PCR; TCRdb holds only in-frame clones, not every one. Of about 130,000 clones listed, 74% are singletons. Material for sequencing was peripheral blood. The receptor set was obtained from a man between 60 and 70 years old with acute or convalescent COVID-19.

The genes are TRBV2 and TRBJ2-3; possibly TRBD2 for D (6 bases). CDR3 size: 14 residues. Germline V gives CDR1 SNHLY, CDR2 FYNNEI. Trimming removed 7 bases at V and 0 bases at J, with 11 bases between. DNA for the CDR3: TGTGCCAGCACTATGGGGGGTAGCACAGATACGCAGTATTTT. This sequence encodes CASTMGGSTDTQYF.

The V and J genes are TRBV15 and TRBJ1-4, with D unclear. This CDR3 is 13 amino acids long. In germline, CDR1 is LNHNV, CDR2 YYDKDF (reference sequence). Trimming took off 3 bases at V and 0 bases at J, with 2 bases between the two ends. CDR3 bases: TGTGCCACCAGCAGCGCAACTAATGAAAAACTGTTTTTT. It specifies CATSSATNEKLFF.

This clone was picked up a small number of times. The chain is built from TRBV15 and TRBJ1-6, with unresolved D. Trimming pared 5 bases from V and 7 bases from J, leaving 12 bases between. The CDR3 spans 14 residues. In germline, CDR1 is LNHNV, CDR2 YYDKDF (reference sequence). The CDR3 spells CATSPEGRNSPLHF. The CDR3 nucleotides read TGTGCCACCAGCCCCGAGGGTCGGAATTCACCCCTCCACTTT.

This clone was detected only once. The chain employs TRBV4-1 and TRBJ2-6; the D gene is possibly TRBD2 (6 bases). This CDR3 spans 16 amino acids. Germline lookup yields CDR1 MGHRA and CDR2 YSYEKL. The CDR3 loop is CVQSAYWGAGANVLTF. In DNA form, the CDR3 reads TGCGTCCAAAGCGCCTACTGGGGGGCTGGGGCCAACGTCCTGACTTTC.

This clone appeared a few times. CDR3 loop: CASSHYNTEAFF. In DNA form, the CDR3 reads TGTGCCAGCAGCCACTACAACACTGAAGCTTTCTTT. The V gene is TRBV3-1 (or the pseudogene TRBV3-2), the J gene TRBJ1-1; D gene uncertain. V gave up 3 bases and J gave up 2 bases, with 4 bases separating them. Looked up from germline, CDR1 is LGHDT and CDR2 is YNNKEL (reference sequence). The CDR3 is 12 residues long.

The chain couples TRBV28 to TRBJ2-2; 8 bases fit TRBD1. CDR1 and CDR2 from the germline V gene are MDHEN and SYDVKM. Trimming cost V 5 bases and J 7 bases; bases outside gene matches: 9. The CDR3 sequence is 15 residues long. The CDR3 bases are TGTGCCAGCAGTATACCCGGGACAGGAATCGGGGAGCTGTTTTTT. Amino acids: CASSIPGTGIGELFF.